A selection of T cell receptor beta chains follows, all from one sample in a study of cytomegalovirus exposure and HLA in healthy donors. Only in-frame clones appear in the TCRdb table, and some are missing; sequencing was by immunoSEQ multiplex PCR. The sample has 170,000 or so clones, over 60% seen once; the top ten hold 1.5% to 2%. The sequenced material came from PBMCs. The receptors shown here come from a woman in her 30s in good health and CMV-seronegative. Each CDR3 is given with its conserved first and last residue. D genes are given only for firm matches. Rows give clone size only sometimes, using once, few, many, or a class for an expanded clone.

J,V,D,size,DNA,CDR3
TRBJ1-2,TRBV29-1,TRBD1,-,TGCAGCGTTGAATCCGGGACAGGGGTGAGGGGCTATGGCTACACCTTC,CSVESGTGVRGYGYTF
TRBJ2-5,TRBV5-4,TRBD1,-,TGTGCCAGCAGCCCCCCGGGACAGGGTAGCCAAGAGACCCAGTACTTC,CASSPPGQGSQETQYF
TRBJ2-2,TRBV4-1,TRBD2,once,TGCGCCAGCAGGAACGTCAAGGGACTAGCTACGAACACCGGGGAGCTGTTTTTT,CASRNVKGLATNTGELFF
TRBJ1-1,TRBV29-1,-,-,TGCAGCGTTGAAGATTACACAGACACTGAAGCTTTCTTT,CSVEDYTDTEAFF
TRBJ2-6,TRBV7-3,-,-,TGTGCCAGCAGCCCCCGCGGGCTGGTGGAGGGCCTCTCTGGGGCCAACGTCCTGACTTTC,CASSPRGLVEGLSGANVLTF
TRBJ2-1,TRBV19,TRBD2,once,TGTGCCACCAAAAGGGAGACTAGCGGTTACAATGAGCAGTTCTTC,CATKRETSGYNEQFF
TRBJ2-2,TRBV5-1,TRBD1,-,TGCGCCAGCAGCGTACAGGGGGCCACCGGGGAGCTGTTTTTT,CASSVQGATGELFF
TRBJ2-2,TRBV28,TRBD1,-,TGTGCCAGCACCCTGACAGGGGCGGCCGGGGAGCTGTTTTTT,CASTLTGAAGELFF
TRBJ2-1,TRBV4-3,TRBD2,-,TGCGCCAGCAGGGAAGGGACTAGCAGCAATGAGCAGTTCTTC,CASREGTSSNEQFF
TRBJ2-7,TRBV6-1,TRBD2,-,TGTGCCAGCAAGCCGATGGGAGGGAACTCCTACGAGCAGTACTTC,CASKPMGGNSYEQYF
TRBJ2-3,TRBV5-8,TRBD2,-,TGTGCCAGCAGCCCCGAGGTCCTAGCGGGGACAGATACGCAGTATTTT,CASSPEVLAGTDTQYF
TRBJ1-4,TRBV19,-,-,TGTGCCAGTAGTCAAACAACTAATGAAAAACTGTTTTTT,CASSQTTNEKLFF
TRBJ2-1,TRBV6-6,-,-,TGTGCCAGCAGTTACCGGGTTGAGCAGTTCTTC,CASSYRVEQFF
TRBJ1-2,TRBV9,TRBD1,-,TGTGCCAGCAGCGGGACAGGATCCTCTAACTATGGCTACACCTTC,CASSGTGSSNYGYTF
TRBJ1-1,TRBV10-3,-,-,TGTGCCATCAGTGACAGGCAGAACACTGAAGCTTTCTTT,CAISDRQNTEAFF
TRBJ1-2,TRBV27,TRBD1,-,TGTGCCAGCAGTCCCCGACAGGGAGGAGTCTATGGCTACACCTTC,CASSPRQGGVYGYTF
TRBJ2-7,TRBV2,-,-,TGTGCCAGCAGGGGCAGGGGCTACGAGCAGTACTTC,CASRGRGYEQYF
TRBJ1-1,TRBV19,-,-,TGTGCCAGTAGTAATCAGGTGAGGGTGACTGAAGCTTTCTTT,CASSNQVRVTEAFF
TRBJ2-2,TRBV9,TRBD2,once,TGTGCCAGCAGCGTAGCTAGCGGGGTCGTCACCGGGGAGCTGTTTTTT,CASSVASGVVTGELFF
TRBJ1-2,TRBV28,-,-,TGTGCCAGCAGTTTGACGGGGAGGAACTATGGCTACACCTTC,CASSLTGRNYGYTF
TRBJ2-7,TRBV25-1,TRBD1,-,TGTGCCAGCAGTGCCCCCGGGACAGGAGCCTACGAGCAGTACTTC,CASSAPGTGAYEQYF
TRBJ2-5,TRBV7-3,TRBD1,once,TGTGCCAGCAGCTTAACGGGGGACAGGGGGGAGACCCAGTACTTC,CASSLTGDRGETQYF
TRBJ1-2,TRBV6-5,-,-,TGTGCCAGCAGTGGGGCCGGGGGGCAAGGCTACACCTTC,CASSGAGGQGYTF
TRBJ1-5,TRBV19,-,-,TGTGCCAGTAGTATTCGGCAGGGTTGGGATAGCAATCAGCCCCAGCATTTT,CASSIRQGWDSNQPQHF
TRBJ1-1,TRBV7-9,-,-,TGTGCCAGCGGCGGGCAGATAGTATTT,CASGGQIVF
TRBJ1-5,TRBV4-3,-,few,TGCGCCAGCAGCCAAGATGGGCACAGCAATCAGCCCCAGCATTTT,CASSQDGHSNQPQHF
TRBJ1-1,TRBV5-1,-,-,TGCGCCAGCAGCGACGCCGTTAGGGCAGGGAAGGCAGCTGAAGCTTTCTTT,CASSDAVRAGKAAEAFF
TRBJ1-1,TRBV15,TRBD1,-,TGTGCCACCAGTACCGGGACAGTCGGAGCTTTCTTT,CATSTGTVGAFF
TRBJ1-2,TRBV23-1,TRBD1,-,TGCGCCAGCAGATCAGCGCCGGGACAGGGGATCTATGGCTACACCTTC,CASRSAPGQGIYGYTF
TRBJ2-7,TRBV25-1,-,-,TGTGCCAGCAGTAAAAGGGGGTACGAGCAGTACTTC,CASSKRGYEQYF
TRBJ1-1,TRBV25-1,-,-,TGTGCCAGCAGTGAATCGGGGGGGGATTACACTGAAGCTTTCTTT,CASSESGGDYTEAFF
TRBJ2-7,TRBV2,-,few,TGTGCCAGCAGCGGTTCTACCGGGTCAATCTACGAGCAGTACTTC,CASSGSTGSIYEQYF
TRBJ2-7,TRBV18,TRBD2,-,TGTGCCAGCTCACCAAGACTAGCGGGGGCCGGGTCGGACGAGCAGTACTTC,CASSPRLAGAGSDEQYF
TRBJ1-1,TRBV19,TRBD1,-,TGTGCCAGTAGTATAGATCTACCCAGGACAGGGGGTGACACTGAAGCTTTCTTT,CASSIDLPRTGGDTEAFF
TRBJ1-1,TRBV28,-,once,TGTGCCAGCAGCCGTCACAGTCTCCGGATGAACACTGAAGCTTTCTTT,CASSRHSLRMNTEAFF
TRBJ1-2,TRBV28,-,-,TGTGCCAGCAGTTTTAACGCAGGGCACTATGGCTACACCTTC,CASSFNAGHYGYTF
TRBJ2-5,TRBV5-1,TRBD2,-,TGCGCCAGCTTCGGGGGGTACCAAGAGACCCAGTACTTC,CASFGGYQETQYF
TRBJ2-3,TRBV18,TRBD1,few,TGTGCCAGCTCACCGAGGGACAGGGGGCACAATACGCAGTATTTT,CASSPRDRGHNTQYF
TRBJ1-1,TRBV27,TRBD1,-,TGTGCCAGCAGACAGACAGGGGAGACTGAAGCTTTCTTT,CASRQTGETEAFF
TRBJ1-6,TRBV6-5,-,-,TGTGCCAGCAGCGGGATCTCAGCTTCACCCCTCCACTTT,CASSGISASPLHF
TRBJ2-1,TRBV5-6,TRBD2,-,TGTGCCAGCAGCTCGGGAGGAGTTGGAGATGAGCAGTTCTTC,CASSSGGVGDEQFF
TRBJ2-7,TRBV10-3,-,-,TGTGCCATCAGTGAGTCGAAGGGGGGGGAATGGGACGAGCAGTACTTC,CAISESKGGEWDEQYF
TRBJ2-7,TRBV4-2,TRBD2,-,TGTGCCAGCAGCCAAGAAGGAGCCACTAGCGGGGGCTACGAGCAGTACTTC,CASSQEGATSGGYEQYF
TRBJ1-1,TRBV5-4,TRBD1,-,TGTGCCAGCAGCTTAAGTACACGGACAGGGGACACTGAAGCTTTCTTT,CASSLSTRTGDTEAFF
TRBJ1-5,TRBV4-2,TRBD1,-,TGTGCCAGCAGCCCAATGTTCCGACAGGGCGGATATCAGCCCCAGCATTTT,CASSPMFRQGGYQPQHF
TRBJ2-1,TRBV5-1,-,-,TGCGCCAGCAGCTTGGGGAGTTTGGAGCAGTTCTTC,CASSLGSLEQFF
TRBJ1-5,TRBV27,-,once,TGTGCCAGCAGCCCAGGGCTGGGTGTCGGTCAGCCCCAGCATTTT,CASSPGLGVGQPQHF
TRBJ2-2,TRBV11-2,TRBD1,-,TGTGCCAGCAGCTTAGTAGGACAGGGTGCCGGGGAGCTGTTTTTT,CASSLVGQGAGELFF
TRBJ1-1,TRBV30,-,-,TGTGCCTGGGGGCACCGGAACACTGAAGCTTTCTTT,CAWGHRNTEAFF
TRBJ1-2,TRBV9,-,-,TGTGCCAGCAGCGTACAGGGCCGGACGGGCTACACCTTC,CASSVQGRTGYTF
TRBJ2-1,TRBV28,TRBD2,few,TGTGCCAGCAGCTTTAGCGGGAGACCCGAGGTGAATGAGCAGTTCTTC,CASSFSGRPEVNEQFF
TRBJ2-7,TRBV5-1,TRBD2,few,TGCGCCAGCAGCGTTAGCGGGAGCTCCTACGAGCAGTACTTC,CASSVSGSSYEQYF
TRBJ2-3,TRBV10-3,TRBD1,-,TGTGCCACCCGAAGACAGGGGGCTAGCACAGATACGCAGTATTTT,CATRRQGASTDTQYF